This T cell receptor beta chain was found in a study of cytomegalovirus exposure and HLA in healthy donors. Study-level findings and limits: A later analysis showed that HLA-associated TCR beta chains had undergone more clonal expansion than equally common others. About 87% or about 30% of the time was how often most TCR beta V segments were productive, according to an earlier analysis. Most TCR sequences showed up rarely, but some public TCRs showed up in many donors.

The PCR was carried out with 60 Vbeta primers and 13 Jbeta primers. Authors' analysis steps: In a later analysis, the count reached some 73 million unique TCR beta chains, with roughly 11 million shared. Sequencing used immunoSEQ multiplex PCR; TCRdb keeps in-frame clones, though not all of them. V, J and clone size reflect that table, while D and trimming were determined from the DNA. The sample lists 100,000 to 120,000 clones, about 61% occurring once. Of note for this clone: Its antigen is unidentified.

The receptor was isolated from a young man in good health and CMV-seropositive. Material for sequencing was PBMCs.

The CDR3, as DNA: TGTGCCAGCAGTGACAGGGTCGCGAATTCACCCCTCCACTTT. The encoded protein is CASSDRVANSPLHF. The chain is built from TRBV28 and TRBJ1-6; TRBD1 agrees at 7 bases. This CDR3 contains 14 residues. Germline V lookup: CDR1 MDHEN, CDR2 SYDVKM. The ends lost 5 bases at V and 7 bases at J; junction bases unmatched: 5. Full variable domain (missing parts from reference TRBV28 and TRBJ1-6): DVKVTQSSRYLVKRTGEKVFLECVQDMDHENMFWYRQDPGLGLRLIYFSYDVKMKEKGDIPEGYSVSREKKERFSLILESASTNQTSMYLCASSDRVANSPLHFGNGTRLTVT.